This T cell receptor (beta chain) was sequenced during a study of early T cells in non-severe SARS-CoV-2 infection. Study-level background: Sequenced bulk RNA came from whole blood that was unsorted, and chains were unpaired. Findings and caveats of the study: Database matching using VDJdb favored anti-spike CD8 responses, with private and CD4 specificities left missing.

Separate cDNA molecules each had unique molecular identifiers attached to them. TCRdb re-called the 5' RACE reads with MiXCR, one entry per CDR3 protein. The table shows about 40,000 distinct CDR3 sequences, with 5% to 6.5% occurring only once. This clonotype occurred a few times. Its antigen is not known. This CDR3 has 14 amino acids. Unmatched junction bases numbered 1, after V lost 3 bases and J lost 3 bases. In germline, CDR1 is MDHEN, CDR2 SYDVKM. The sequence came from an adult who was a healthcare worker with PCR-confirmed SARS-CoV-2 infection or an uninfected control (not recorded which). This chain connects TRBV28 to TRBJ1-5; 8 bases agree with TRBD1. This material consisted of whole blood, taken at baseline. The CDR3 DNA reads TGTGCCAGCAGTTTGACAGGGGCCAATCAGCCCCAGCATTTT. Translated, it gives CASSLTGANQPQHF. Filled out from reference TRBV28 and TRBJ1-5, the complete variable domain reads DVKVTQSSRYLVKRTGEKVFLECVQDMDHENMFWYRQDPGLGLRLIYFSYDVKMKEKGDIPEGYSVSREKKERFSLILESASTNQTSMYLCASSLTGANQPQHFGDGTRLSIL.